This T cell receptor beta chain was observed in a study of patients and donors after allogeneic stem cell transplantation. V dropped 0 bases and J dropped 9 bases, with 15 bases sitting between them. Germline CDR1 MGHRA, CDR2 YSYEKL. There are 15 residues in the CDR3. This clonotype was seen a handful of times. TCRdb itself ran the RT-PCR reads through MiXCR, one entry per CDR3 protein. The data show about a million distinct CDR3 sequences, with approximately 19% seen just once and 6% held by the top ten. Sequences were obtained from blood, either unsorted or a sorted T cell fraction (not recorded which). The chain recombines TRBV4-1 with TRBJ2-1; D gene uncertain. The sequence derives from a human donor who was either an allogeneic HSCT recipient or a stem cell or donor lymphocyte infusion donor (not recorded which). It is not recorded whose cells these are; they may come from a transplant donor. The CDR3 nucleotides are TGCGCCAGCAGCCAAGAAAGTAACCCCCCCCCTGAGCAGTTCTTC. Protein: CASSQESNPPPEQFF.